In its sample, the clone carrying this T cell receptor beta chain was seen once. These data come from a study of radiation and T cells in renal cell carcinoma. The CDR3 runs to 15 residues. The V end was cut by 3 bases, the J end by 7 bases, with 16 bases between. Germline CDR1 is KGHSH and CDR2 is LQKENI. Time point denoted: blood 2 weeks post-SBRT. Treatment specified: 15 Gy SBRT to primary tumor, nephrectomy 4 weeks later. Serial blood draws occurred at baseline and 2 and 4 weeks post-SBRT. Only in-frame clones appear in the TCRdb table, and some are missing; sequencing was by immunoSEQ multiplex PCR. The table shows about 120,000 clones, with 81% occurring only once.

The TCR sequence derives from a man aged 50 to 59 with renal cell carcinoma. The material was blood, obtained from a patient whose treatment included radiotherapy and nephrectomy. The chain couples TRBV18 to TRBJ2-4; no reliable D call. CDR3 sequence reads: CASSPPDGRGNIQYF. The DNA for the CDR3 is TGTGCCAGCTCACCCCCCGACGGGCGCGGTAACATTCAGTACTTC.